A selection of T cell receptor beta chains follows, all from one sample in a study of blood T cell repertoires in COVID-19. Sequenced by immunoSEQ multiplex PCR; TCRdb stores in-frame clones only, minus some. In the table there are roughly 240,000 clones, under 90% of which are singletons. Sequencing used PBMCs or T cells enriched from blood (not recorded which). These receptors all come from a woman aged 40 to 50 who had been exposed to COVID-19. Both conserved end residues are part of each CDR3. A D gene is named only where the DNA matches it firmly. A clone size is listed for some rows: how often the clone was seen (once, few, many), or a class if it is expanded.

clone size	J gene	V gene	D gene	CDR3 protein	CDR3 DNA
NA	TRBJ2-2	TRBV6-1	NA	CASSETADPRDTGELFF	TGTGCCAGCAGTGAAACGGCAGATCCACGGGACACCGGGGAGCTGTTTTTT
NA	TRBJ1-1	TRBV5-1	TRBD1	CASSSEGARNTEAFF	TGCGCCAGCAGCTCAGAGGGGGCAAGAAACACTGAAGCTTTCTTT
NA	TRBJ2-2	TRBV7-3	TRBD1	CASSTRSGQGPTGELFF	TGTGCCAGCAGCACGCGCTCGGGACAGGGGCCCACCGGGGAGCTGTTTTTT
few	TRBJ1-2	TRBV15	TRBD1	CATSRDRGTDGYTF	TGTGCCACCAGCAGAGATAGGGGGACAGACGGCTACACCTTC
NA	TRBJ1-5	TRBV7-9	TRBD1	CASISCPRGRCNQPQHF	TGTGCCAGCATCTCATGTCCCAGGGGGCGATGCAATCAGCCCCAGCATTTT
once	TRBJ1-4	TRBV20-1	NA	CSASGAWEKLFF	TGCAGTGCCAGTGGGGCCTGGGAAAAACTGTTTTTT
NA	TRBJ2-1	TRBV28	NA	CASSPFSRGAYNEQFF	TGTGCCAGCAGCCCCTTCTCCCGGGGAGCCTACAATGAGCAGTTCTTC
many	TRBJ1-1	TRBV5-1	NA	CASSLVPGKNTEAFF	TGCGCCAGCAGCTTGGTTCCGGGGAAGAACACTGAAGCTTTCTTT
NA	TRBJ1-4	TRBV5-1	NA	CASSLAGTSTNEKLFF	TGCGCCAGCAGCTTAGCAGGGACTTCAACTAATGAAAAACTGTTTTTT
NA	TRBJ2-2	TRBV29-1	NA	CSVEEPLWQRTGELFF	TGCAGCGTTGAAGAACCGTTGTGGCAGCGGACCGGGGAGCTGTTTTTT
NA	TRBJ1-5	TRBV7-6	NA	CASSRWTELNQPQHF	TGTGCCAGCAGCCGCTGGACAGAACTCAACCAGCCCCAGCATTTT
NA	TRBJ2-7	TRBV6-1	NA	CASSEHRIYEQYF	TGTGCCAGCAGTGAACACAGGATCTACGAGCAGTACTTC
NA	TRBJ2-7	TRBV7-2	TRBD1	CASVRDRGIGEQYF	TGTGCCAGCGTCCGGGACAGGGGAATTGGGGAGCAGTACTTC
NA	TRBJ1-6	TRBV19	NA	CASSIQVYNSPLHF	TGTGCCAGTAGTATACAGGTTTATAATTCACCCCTCCACTTT
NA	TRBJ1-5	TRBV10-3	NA	CATGTTKQSQPQHF	TGTGCCACCGGGACTACCAAACAGAGTCAGCCCCAGCATTTT
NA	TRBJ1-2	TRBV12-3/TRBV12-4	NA	CASTRGGFYGYTF	TGTGCCAGCACCAGAGGCGGTTTCTATGGCTACACCTTC
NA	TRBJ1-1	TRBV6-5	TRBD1	CASSYPDREVDTEAFF	TGTGCCAGCAGTTACCCGGACAGGGAGGTGGACACTGAAGCTTTCTTT
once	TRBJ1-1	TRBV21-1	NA	CASSKGTANTEAFF	TGTGCCAGCAGCAAAGGTACAGCGAACACTGAAGCTTTCTTT
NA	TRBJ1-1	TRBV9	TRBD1	CASSALEGGVEAFF	TGTGCCAGCAGCGCCCTTGAAGGGGGCGTTGAAGCTTTCTTT
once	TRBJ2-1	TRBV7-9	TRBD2	CASSLLGGEISNKQFF	TGTGCCAGCAGCTTGCTCGGGGGGGAAATATCCAATAAGCAGTTCTTC
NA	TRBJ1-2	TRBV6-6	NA	CASSFGQLDGYTF	TGTGCCAGCAGCTTCGGACAGTTAGATGGCTACACCTTC
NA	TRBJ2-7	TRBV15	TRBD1	CATSPDRGAREQYF	TGTGCCACCAGCCCTGACAGGGGAGCCAGGGAGCAGTACTTC